The sequence of this TCR beta chain was determined in a study of CD8+CD57+ T cells in acquired aplastic anemia. Overall study context: Sorting CD4+ and CD8+ cells gave DNA averaging approximately 3 ug.

The study, taken as a whole, reports: Patients and controls turned out to have more than 25 CD8+ CDR3 sequences in common. No significant difference in CD8+ Simpson's diversity was found between patients and controls.

12 amino acids form the CDR3, both terminal residues included. CDR1 is SSHAT and CDR2 is FNYEAQ in the germline V gene (reference sequence). About this clonotype: What it recognizes is unknown. Since no conserved phenylalanine or tryptophan closes the CDR3, a read error is the likely cause. It is unclear where the CDR3 begins or ends on the DNA, so no DNA is shown, and the CDR3 is as TCRdb lists it.

By flow cytometry, patients selected for sequencing had shown an expansion of CD8+CD57+ cells. Severe acquired aplastic anemia was diagnosed in all patients. TCR beta VDJ and CDR3 were profiled, and genomic DNA was the template. TCRdb itself ran the reads through MiXCR, one entry per CDR3 protein. Among more than 250,000 distinct CDR3 sequences listed, roughly 82% were seen once. The material sequenced was sorted CD4+, CD8+, or CD8+CD57+ T cells (not recorded which) from PBMCs. The rearrangement links TRBV7-7 to TRBJ2-5; TRBD1 was called by the table and not checked on the DNA. The sequence was obtained from a human donor with aplastic anemia. The CDR3 here is CSPSTGAGTQKL.